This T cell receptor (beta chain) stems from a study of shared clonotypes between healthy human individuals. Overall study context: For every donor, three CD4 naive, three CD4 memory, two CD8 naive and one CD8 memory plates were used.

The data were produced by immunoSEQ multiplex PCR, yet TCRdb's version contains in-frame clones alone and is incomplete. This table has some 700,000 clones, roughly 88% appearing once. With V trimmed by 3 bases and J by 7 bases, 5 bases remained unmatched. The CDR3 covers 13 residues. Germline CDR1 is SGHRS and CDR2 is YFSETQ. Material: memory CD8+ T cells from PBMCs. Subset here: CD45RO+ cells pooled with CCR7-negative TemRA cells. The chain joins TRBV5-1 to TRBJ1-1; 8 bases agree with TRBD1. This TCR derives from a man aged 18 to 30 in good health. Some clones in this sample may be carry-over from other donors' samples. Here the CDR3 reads CASSSDRAYEAFF. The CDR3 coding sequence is TGCGCCAGCAGCTCGGACAGGGCGTATGAAGCTTTCTTT.